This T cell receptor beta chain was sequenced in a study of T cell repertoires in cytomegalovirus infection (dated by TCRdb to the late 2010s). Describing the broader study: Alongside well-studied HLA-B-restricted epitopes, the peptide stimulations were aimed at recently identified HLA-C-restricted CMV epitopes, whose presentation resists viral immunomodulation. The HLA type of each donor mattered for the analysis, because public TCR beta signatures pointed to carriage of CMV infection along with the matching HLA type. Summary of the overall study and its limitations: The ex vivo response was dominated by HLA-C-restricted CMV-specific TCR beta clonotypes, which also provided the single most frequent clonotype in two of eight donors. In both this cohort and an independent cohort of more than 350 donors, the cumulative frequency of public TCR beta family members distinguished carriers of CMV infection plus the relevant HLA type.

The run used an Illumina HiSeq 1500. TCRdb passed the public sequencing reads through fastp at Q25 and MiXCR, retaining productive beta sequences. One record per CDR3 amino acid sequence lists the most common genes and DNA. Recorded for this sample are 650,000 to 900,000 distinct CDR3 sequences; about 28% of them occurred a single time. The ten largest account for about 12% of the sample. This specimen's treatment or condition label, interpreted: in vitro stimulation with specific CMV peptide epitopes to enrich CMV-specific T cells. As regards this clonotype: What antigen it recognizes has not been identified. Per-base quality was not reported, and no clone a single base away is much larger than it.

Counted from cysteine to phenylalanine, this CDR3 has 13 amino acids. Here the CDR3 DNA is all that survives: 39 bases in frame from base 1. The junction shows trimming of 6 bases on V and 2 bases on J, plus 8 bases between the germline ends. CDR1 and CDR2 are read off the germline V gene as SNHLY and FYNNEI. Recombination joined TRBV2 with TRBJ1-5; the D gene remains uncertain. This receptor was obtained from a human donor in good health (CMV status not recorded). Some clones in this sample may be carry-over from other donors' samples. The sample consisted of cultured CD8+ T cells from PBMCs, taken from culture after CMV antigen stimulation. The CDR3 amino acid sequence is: CASRVAGNQPQHF. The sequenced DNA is TGTGCCAGCAGGGTAGCGGGCAATCAGCCCCAGCATTTT.